This T cell receptor beta chain was retrieved from a study of cytomegalovirus exposure and HLA in healthy donors. Across the whole study: It was reported in a later analysis that the same platform had been used for the 120 validation repertoires as for the approximately 730 first-cohort repertoires. Regarding the study as a whole: Altogether, some 160 TCR beta chains were recorded as cytomegalovirus-associated. Cytomegalovirus status was reportedly diagnosed by the classifier with high sensitivity and specificity.

This CDR3 region has 14 residues. The J segment lost 13 bases and the V segment lost 2 bases, leaving 9 bases of the junction unmatched. From germline, CDR1 is SGHVS and CDR2 FQNEAQ. In its sample, this clone was seen once. Its target is unknown. The repertoire was sequenced with immunoSEQ multiplex PCR; TCRdb's copy has only in-frame clones and lacks some. The repertoire holds approximately 64,000 clones, with around 89% as singletons. V is TRBV7-8 and J is TRBJ2-5, with TRBD1 identical over 11 bases. The material sequenced was PBMCs. The TCR was taken from a woman aged 18-35 years in good health and CMV-seronegative. CDR3 sequence (DNA): TGTGCCAGCAGCTTATATTCGGGACAGGGGGATCCGTACTTC. Its protein is CASSLYSGQGDPYF.